Below are 16 T cell receptor beta chains sequenced from a single sample in a study of shared clonotypes between healthy human individuals. Measured with immunoSEQ multiplex PCR; TCRdb has only the in-frame clones, and not every one. The table records under 750,000 clones, around 77% of them present only once. The specimen was memory CD4+ T cells sorted from blood. Subset denoted: CD45RA-negative fraction. The receptors come from a woman between 25 and 40 years old in good health.

The chain couples TRBV28 to TRBJ1-5, with D perhaps matching TRBD1 (5 bases). Deletions cut 4 bases from V and 0 bases from J, with 10 bases between. There are 15 residues in the CDR3. Germline-derived CDR1 and CDR2 are MDHEN and SYDVKM. CDR3 nucleotide sequence: TGTGCCAGCAGTTGGGGGGTCGATAGCAATCAGCCCCAGCATTTT. Its translation is CASSWGVDSNQPQHF.

This chain connects TRBV11-3 to TRBJ1-2; a possible D gene is TRBD1 (6 bases). CDR3 length: 14 amino acids. V was clipped by 5 bases and J by 2 bases, with 12 bases between them. CDR1 and CDR2 (germline): SGHNT, YENEEA. The CDR3 reads CASSERGLNYGYTF. In DNA, the CDR3 is TGTGCCAGCAGCGAAAGGGGGTTGAACTATGGCTACACCTTC.

The chain has TRBV6-5 and TRBJ2-2; D is perhaps TRBD2 (6 bases). This CDR3 region has 13 residues. The germline gives CDR1 MNHEY, CDR2 SVGAGI. Trimming took 2 bases from V and 6 from J, leaving 7 bases between them. The chain's CDR3 is CASSYGGAGELFF. CDR3 nucleotide sequence: TGTGCCAGCAGTTACGGAGGGGCCGGGGAGCTGTTTTTT.

This clone appeared a few times. This chain joins TRBV30 and TRBJ2-3; D is possibly TRBD1 (6 bases). The CDR3 runs to 15 residues. From germline, CDR1 is GTSNPN and CDR2 SVGIG (reference sequence). Trimming stripped 5 bases from V and 5 bases from J, with 20 bases between. The CDR3 region is CAWGKEGVSKDTQYF. DNA for the CDR3: TGTGCCTGGGGAAAAGAGGGGGTTTCGAAAGATACGCAGTATTTT.

The CDR3 region has the DNA TGTGCCTGGGCCCGCCCGGACAGGGATGACGAGCAGTACTTC. Protein sequence: CAWARPDRDDEQYF. The chain links TRBV30 to TRBJ2-7; TRBD1 matches 8 bases. The V gene end was trimmed by 5 bases and the J gene end by 5 bases; junction bases not matched to a gene: 11. Germline CDR1 reads GTSNPN; CDR2 reads SVGIG (reference sequence). The CDR3 contains 14 residues.

This clone was seen a few times. The same CDR3 also results from other DNA sequences found in this sample. The J gene is TRBJ1-1, the V gene TRBV15, with a weak D call TRBD1 (6 bases). V was shortened by 0 bases and J by 1 base, with 9 bases between the two germline ends. Looked up from germline, CDR1 is LNHNV and CDR2 is YYDKDF (reference sequence). CDR3 length: 15 residues. The CDR3: CATSRDRQENTEAFF. The CDR3 DNA sequence: TGTGCCACCAGCAGAGATCGACAGGAGAACACTGAAGCTTTCTTT.

On this clone: Other DNA variants within this sample encode the same CDR3. This chain joins TRBV27 and TRBJ2-1; 12 nucleotides match TRBD2. CDR3 length equals 16 residues. J lost 3 bases, V lost 5 bases, and 5 bases had no gene match. Germline V lookup: CDR1 MNHEY, CDR2 SMNVEV (reference sequence). The CDR3 DNA sequence: TGTGCCAGCAGTCCTCGGACTAGCGGGGTCTACAATGAGCAGTTCTTC. Protein: CASSPRTSGVYNEQFF.

The V call is TRBV10-1, the J call TRBJ2-3; D call uncertain. This CDR3 spans 13 amino acids. Germline V gene lookup returns CDR1 WNHNN and CDR2 SYGVQD (reference sequence). Deletions cut 5 bases from V and 5 bases from J, with 11 bases between. The CDR3 DNA reads TGCGCCAGCAGTCGACCCCGAGGAGATACGCAGTATTTT. Amino acid sequence: CASSRPRGDTQYF.

V is TRBV5-5 and J is TRBJ1-3, with a weak D call TRBD1 (6 bases). V was shortened by 2 bases and J by 4 bases, with 13 bases between the two germline ends. The CDR3 extends over 15 amino acids. Looked up from germline, CDR1 is SGHKS and CDR2 is YYEKEE (reference sequence). CDR3 amino acids: CASSFPGAQGNTIYF. CDR3 in DNA: TGTGCCAGCAGCTTCCCGGGGGCGCAGGGAAACACCATATATTTT.

This rearrangement joins TRBV7-2 to TRBJ2-4, with TRBD2 matching over 13 bases. This CDR3 spans 13 amino acids. CDR1 SGHTA and CDR2 FQGNSA come from the germline V gene. Trimming took 8 bases from V and 5 from J; bases not matched to a gene: 0. The CDR3 reads CASGLAGENIQYF. In DNA form, the CDR3 reads TGTGCCAGCGGACTAGCGGGAGAAAACATTCAGTACTTC.

The table lists this clone with a count of one. The chain uses TRBV6-6 and TRBJ2-1; 10 positions agree with TRBD2. There are 15 residues in the CDR3. After removal of 2 bases from V and 9 bases from J, the junction contained 7 bases not matched to a gene. Germline V gene lookup returns CDR1 MNHNY and CDR2 SVGAGI (reference sequence). As DNA, the CDR3 is TGTGCCAGCAGTTACGAGGCTAGCGGGAGAGGTGAGCAGTTCTTC. Residues: CASSYEASGRGEQFF.

For this clone: This specimen includes other DNA sequences encoding the same CDR3. The genes are TRBV5-1 and TRBJ2-5; no clear D. Trimming shortened V by 2 bases and J by 2 bases, and 4 bases separated the two germline ends. CDR3 length equals 12 residues. Looked up from germline, CDR1 is SGHRS and CDR2 is YFSETQ. Here the CDR3 DNA reads TGCGCCAGCAGCTTCGGGCAAGAGACCCAGTACTTC. Its protein is CASSFGQETQYF.

The chain carries TRBV30 and TRBJ2-6; 11 positions agree with TRBD1. This CDR3 comprises 16 residues. V was pared by 8 bases and J by 0 bases, with 6 bases of the junction left unmatched. Germline CDR1 reads GTSNPN; CDR2 reads SVGIG (reference sequence). CDR3 nucleotides: TGTGCCGGGGACAGGGGGGGGCTCTCTGGGGCCAACGTCCTGACTTTC. This sequence encodes CAGDRGGLSGANVLTF.

This clone was picked up one time. The gene calls are TRBV7-9 and TRBJ2-1, with a tentative D call TRBD2 (5 bases). The V end lost 6 bases, the J end lost 0 bases, and 15 bases lay between the germline ends. This CDR3 region has 16 residues. CDR1 is SEHNR, CDR2 FQNEAQ, per germline (reference sequence). The CDR3 region is CASRLLVVSSYNEQFF. The CDR3 region has the DNA TGTGCCAGCAGGCTACTAGTTGTGAGCTCCTACAATGAGCAGTTCTTC.

The V call is TRBV4-1, the J call TRBJ2-1, with 11 positions matching TRBD2. Germline assignment: CDR1 MGHRA and CDR2 YSYEKL. CDR3 length: 17 residues. J gave up 0 bases and V 3 bases, and 4 bases lay outside the gene matches. CDR3 residues: CASSQGSGGASYNEQFF. The CDR3 DNA is TGCGCCAGCAGCCAGGGTAGCGGGGGGGCCTCCTACAATGAGCAGTTCTTC.

The rearrangement uses TRBV4-1 and TRBJ1-3; the match to TRBD1 covers 7 bases. J was trimmed by 2 bases and V by 4 bases; bases with no gene match: 5. The CDR3 consists of 15 residues. Germline V gene data show CDR1 as MGHRA and CDR2 as YSYEKL. CDR3 sequence (DNA): TGCGCCAGCAGCCGAGACAGGGCCCCTGGAAACACCATATATTTT. Translated: CASSRDRAPGNTIYF.